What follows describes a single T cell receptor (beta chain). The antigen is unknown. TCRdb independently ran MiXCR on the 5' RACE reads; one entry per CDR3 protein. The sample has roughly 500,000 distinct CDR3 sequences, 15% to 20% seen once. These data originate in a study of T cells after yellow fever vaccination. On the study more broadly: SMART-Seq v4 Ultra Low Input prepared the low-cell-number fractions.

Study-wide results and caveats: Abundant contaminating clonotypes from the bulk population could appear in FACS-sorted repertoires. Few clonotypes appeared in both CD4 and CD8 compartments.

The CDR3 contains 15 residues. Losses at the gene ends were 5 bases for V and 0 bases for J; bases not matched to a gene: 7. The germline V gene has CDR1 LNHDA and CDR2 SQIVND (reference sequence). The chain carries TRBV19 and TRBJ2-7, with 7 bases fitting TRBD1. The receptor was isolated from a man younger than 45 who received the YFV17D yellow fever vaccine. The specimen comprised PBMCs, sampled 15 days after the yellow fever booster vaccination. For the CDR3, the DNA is TGTGCCAGTAGTCCGCAGGGACAGAGCTCCTACGAGCAGTACTTC. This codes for CASSPQGQSSYEQYF.